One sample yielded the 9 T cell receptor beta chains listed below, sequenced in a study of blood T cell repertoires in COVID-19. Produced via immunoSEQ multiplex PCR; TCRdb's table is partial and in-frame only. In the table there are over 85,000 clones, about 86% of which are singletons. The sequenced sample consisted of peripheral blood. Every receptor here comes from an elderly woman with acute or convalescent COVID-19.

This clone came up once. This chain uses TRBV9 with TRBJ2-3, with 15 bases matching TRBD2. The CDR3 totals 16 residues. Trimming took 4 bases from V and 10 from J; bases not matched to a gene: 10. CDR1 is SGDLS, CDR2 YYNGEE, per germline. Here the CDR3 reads CASSPGTSGGQDSQYF. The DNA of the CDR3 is TGTGCCAGCAGCCCGGGGACTAGCGGGGGGCAGGATTCGCAGTATTTT.

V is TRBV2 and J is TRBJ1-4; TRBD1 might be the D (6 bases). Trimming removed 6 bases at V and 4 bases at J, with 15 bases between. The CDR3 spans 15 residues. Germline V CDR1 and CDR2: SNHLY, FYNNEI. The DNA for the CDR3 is TGTGCCAGCAGCACGCAGGGGCCCGGTAATGAAAAACTGTTTTTT. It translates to CASSTQGPGNEKLFF.

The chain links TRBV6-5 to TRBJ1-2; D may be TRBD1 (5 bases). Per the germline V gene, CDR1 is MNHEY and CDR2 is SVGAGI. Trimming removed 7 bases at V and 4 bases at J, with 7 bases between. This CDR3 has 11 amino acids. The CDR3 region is CASKGIYGYTF. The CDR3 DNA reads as TGTGCCAGCAAGGGGATCTATGGCTACACCTTC.

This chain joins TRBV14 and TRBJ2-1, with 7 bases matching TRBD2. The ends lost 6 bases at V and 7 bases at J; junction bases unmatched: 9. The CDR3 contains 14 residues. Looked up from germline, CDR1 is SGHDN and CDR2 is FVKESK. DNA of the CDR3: TGTGCCAGCAGTCTGACTAGCAGTGTAAATGAGCAGTTCTTC. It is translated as CASSLTSSVNEQFF.

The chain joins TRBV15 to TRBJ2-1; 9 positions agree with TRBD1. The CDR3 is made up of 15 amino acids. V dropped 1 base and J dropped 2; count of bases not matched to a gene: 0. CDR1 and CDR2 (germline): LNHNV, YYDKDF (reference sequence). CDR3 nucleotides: TGTGCCACCAGCAGAGGGGACAGGGCCTACAATGAGCAGTTCTTC. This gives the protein CATSRGDRAYNEQFF.

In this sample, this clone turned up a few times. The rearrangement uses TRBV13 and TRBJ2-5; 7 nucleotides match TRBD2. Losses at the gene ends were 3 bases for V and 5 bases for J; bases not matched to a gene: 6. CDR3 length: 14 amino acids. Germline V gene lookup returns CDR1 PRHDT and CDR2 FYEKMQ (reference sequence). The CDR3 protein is CASSFREAVETQYF. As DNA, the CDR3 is TGTGCCAGCAGCTTCCGGGAGGCCGTGGAGACCCAGTACTTC.

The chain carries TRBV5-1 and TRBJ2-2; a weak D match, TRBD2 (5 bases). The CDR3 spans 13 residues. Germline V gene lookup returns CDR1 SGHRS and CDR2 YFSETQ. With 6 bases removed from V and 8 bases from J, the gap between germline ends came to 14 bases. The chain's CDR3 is CASTPEGVGELFF. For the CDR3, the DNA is TGCGCCAGCACTCCAGAGGGCGTGGGGGAGCTGTTTTTT. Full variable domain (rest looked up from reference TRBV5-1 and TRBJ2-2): KAGVTQTPRYLIKTRGQQVTLSCSPISGHRSVSWYQQTPGQGLQFLFEYFSETQRNKGNFPGRFSGRQFSNSRSEMNVSTLELGDSALYLCASTPEGVGELFFGEGSRLTVL.

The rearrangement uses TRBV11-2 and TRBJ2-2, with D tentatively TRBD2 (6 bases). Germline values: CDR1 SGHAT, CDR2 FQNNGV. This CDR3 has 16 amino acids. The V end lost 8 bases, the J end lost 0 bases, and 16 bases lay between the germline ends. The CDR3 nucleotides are TGTGCCAGCTCGCAGCAGACGGGGGCGAACACCGGGGAGCTGTTTTTT. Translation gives CASSQQTGANTGELFF.

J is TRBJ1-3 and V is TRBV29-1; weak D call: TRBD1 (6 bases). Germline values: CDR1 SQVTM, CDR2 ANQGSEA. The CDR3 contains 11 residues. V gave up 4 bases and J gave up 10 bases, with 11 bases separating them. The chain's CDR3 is CSVAEQGTIYF. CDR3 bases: TGCAGCGTTGCCGAACAGGGAACCATATATTTT. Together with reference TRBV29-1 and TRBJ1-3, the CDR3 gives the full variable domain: SAVISQKPSRDICQRGTSLTIQCQVDSQVTMMFWYRQQPGQSLTLIATANQGSEATYESGFVIDKFPISRPNLTFSTLTVSNMSPEDSSIYLCSVAEQGTIYFGEGSWLTVV.